This TCR beta chain was recovered during a study of blood T cell repertoires in COVID-19. Background on the study: Some COVID-19 samples were acute and others convalescent; all came from the United States, Italy and Spain.

This CDR3 is 15 amino acids long. Trimming shortened V by 2 bases and J by 0 bases, and 11 bases separated the two germline ends. Germline values: CDR1 SQVTM, CDR2 ANQGSEA. Repertoires were generated with immunoSEQ multiplex PCR, while TCRdb's copy carries only in-frame clones and drops some. The sample lists 210,000 or so clones, over 75% occurring once. This clone was recorded only once. The chain couples TRBV29-1 to TRBJ2-4; D remains unclear. The clonotype was recovered from a human donor in a cohort sampled during active COVID-19. The sequencing sample was made of peripheral blood. The CDR3 reads CSVELAEIAKNIQYF. The CDR3 DNA reads TGCAGCGTTGAATTGGCAGAAATAGCCAAAAACATTCAGTACTTC. Full variable domain (missing parts from reference TRBV29-1 and TRBJ2-4): SAVISQKPSRDICQRGTSLTIQCQVDSQVTMMFWYRQQPGQSLTLIATANQGSEATYESGFVIDKFPISRPNLTFSTLTVSNMSPEDSSIYLCSVELAEIAKNIQYFGAGTRLSVL.